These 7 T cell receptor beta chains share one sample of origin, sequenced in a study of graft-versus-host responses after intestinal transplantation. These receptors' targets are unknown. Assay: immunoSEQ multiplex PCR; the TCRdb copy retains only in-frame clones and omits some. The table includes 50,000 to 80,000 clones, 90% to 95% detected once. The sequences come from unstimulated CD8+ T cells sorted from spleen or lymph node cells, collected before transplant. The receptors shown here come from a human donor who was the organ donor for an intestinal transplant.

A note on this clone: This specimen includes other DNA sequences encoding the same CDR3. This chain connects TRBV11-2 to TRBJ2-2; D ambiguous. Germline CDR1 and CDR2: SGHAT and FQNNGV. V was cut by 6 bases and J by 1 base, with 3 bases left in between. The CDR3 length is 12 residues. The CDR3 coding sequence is TGTGCCAGCAGTAGGAACACCGGGGAGCTGTTTTTT. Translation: CASSRNTGELFF. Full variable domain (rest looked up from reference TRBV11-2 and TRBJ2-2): EAGVAQSPRYKIIEKRQSVAFWCNPISGHATLYWYQQILGQGPKLLIQFQNNGVVDDSQLPKDRFSAERLKGVDSTLKIQPAKLEDSAVYLCASSRNTGELFFGEGSRLTVL.

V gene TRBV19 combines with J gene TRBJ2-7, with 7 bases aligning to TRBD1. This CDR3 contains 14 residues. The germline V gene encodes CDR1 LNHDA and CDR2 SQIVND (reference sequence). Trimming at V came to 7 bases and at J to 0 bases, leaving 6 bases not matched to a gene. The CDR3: CASKETGSSYEQYF. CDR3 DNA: TGTGCCAGTAAGGAGACAGGGAGCTCCTACGAGCAGTACTTC.

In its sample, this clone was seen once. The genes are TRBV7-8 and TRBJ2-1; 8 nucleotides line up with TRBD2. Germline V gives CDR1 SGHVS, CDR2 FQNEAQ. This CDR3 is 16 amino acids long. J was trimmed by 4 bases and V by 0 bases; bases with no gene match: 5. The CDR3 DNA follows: TGTGCCAGCAGCTTAGCGGTCCGGGAGGGATACAATGAGCAGTTCTTC. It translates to CASSLAVREGYNEQFF. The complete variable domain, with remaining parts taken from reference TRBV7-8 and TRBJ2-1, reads GAGVSQSPRYKVAKRGQDVALRCDPISGHVSLFWYQQALGQGPEFLTYFQNEAQLDKSGLPSDRFFAERPEGSVSTLKIQRTQQEDSAVYLCASSLAVREGYNEQFFGPGTRLTVL.

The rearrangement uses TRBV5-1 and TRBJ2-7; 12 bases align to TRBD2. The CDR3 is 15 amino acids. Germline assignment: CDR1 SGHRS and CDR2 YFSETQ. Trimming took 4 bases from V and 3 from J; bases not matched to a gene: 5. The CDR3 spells CASSEGLAGRYEQYF. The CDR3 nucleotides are TGCGCCAGCAGCGAGGGACTAGCGGGCCGCTACGAGCAGTACTTC. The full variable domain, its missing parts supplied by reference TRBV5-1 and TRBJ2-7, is KAGVTQTPRYLIKTRGQQVTLSCSPISGHRSVSWYQQTPGQGLQFLFEYFSETQRNKGNFPGRFSGRQFSNSRSEMNVSTLELGDSALYLCASSEGLAGRYEQYFGPGTRLTVT.

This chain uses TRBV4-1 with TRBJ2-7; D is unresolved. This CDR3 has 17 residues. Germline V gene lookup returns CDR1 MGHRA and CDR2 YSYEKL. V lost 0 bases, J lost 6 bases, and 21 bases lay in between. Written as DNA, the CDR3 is TGCGCCAGCAGCCAAGAATTTCCCTCCAGGAATTCCGGCGAGCAGTACTTC. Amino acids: CASSQEFPSRNSGEQYF.

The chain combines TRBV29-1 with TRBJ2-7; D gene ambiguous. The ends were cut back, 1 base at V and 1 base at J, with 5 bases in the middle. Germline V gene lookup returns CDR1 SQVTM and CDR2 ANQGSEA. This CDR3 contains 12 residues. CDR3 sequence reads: CSVEATSYEQYF. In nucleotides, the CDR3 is TGCAGCGTTGAAGCGACATCCTACGAGCAGTACTTC.

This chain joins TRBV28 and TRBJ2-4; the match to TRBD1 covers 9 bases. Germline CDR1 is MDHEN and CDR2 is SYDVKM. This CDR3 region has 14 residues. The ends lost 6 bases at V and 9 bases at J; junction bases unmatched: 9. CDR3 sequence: CASSLGQGRGIQYF. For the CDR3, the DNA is TGTGCCAGCAGCCTGGGACAGGGTCGCGGCATTCAGTACTTC.